The T cell receptor (beta chain) under discussion was sequenced for a study of Graves' ophthalmopathy and Graves' hyperthyroidism. The authors amplified TCR beta CDR3 regions from RNA transcripts. The workflow started with a first-round RT-PCR run with HTBI primers and then moved on to a second-round multiplex PCR. MiXCR, applied by TCRdb to the multiplex PCR reads, yields one record per CDR3 protein. The sample holds 650,000 to 900,000 distinct CDR3 sequences, 35% to 50% seen once. This clonotype was seen a few times. What was sequenced was peripheral blood. The clonotype originates from an adult man with Graves' ophthalmopathy.

CDR3 in amino acids: CASRPRRQEWSTEAFF. CDR3 coding DNA: TGTGCCAGCAGACCACGACGACAGGAATGGAGCACTGAAGCTTTCTTT. V gene TRBV10-3 combines with J gene TRBJ1-1; TRBD1 might be the D (6 bases). CDR3 length equals 16 residues. Germline CDR1 ENHRY, CDR2 SYGVKD. The ends were cut back, 10 bases at V and 4 bases at J, with 25 bases in the middle.